This TCR beta chain is from a study of monozygotic twins with inflammatory bowel disease (dated by TCRdb to between 2017 and 2020). Study-wide context: A total of 28 monozygotic twin pairs were included in the full study, comprising nine German pairs (four IBD-concordant, five IBD-discordant) and 19 IBD-discordant Danish pairs. The search for disease-associated traits relied mainly on comparing, within discordant pairs, IBD patients with their genetically identical healthy co-twins. Each individual had, on average, about 151 000 unique TCRalpha sequences and 181 000 unique TCRbeta sequences available for analysis. The investigation overall reported the following: Differing immunosuppressive treatments among patients may have added background noise and inter-individual variability to the repertoires. IBD patients had lower TCRbeta repertoire diversity, measured by the inverse Simpson index, than their healthy co-twins. The analysis was unable to tell different T cell subtypes apart. No single strong signal or clonotype linked to IBD turned up in the results, so the idea that one exists was not supported. Concordant and discordant twins showed no difference in repertoire similarity, possibly because of limited statistical power. Compared with healthy twins, IBD patients had fewer clonotypes in common with other individuals, a difference most pronounced in patients showing signs of disease activity.

From each donor, an approximately 2.5 ml peripheral blood sample was drawn into PAXgene tubes and stored at -80 degrees C. Without T cell sorting, total RNA was isolated from whole blood using the PAXgene blood miRNA kit on an automated QIAcube. Peripheral blood from monozygotic twin pairs, either concordant or discordant for inflammatory bowel disease, underwent deep TCRalpha and TCRbeta repertoire profiling that used unique molecular barcoding. Smoking habits were recorded for all twin pairs, and individuals were classified as current, former or never smokers. The CDR3 contains 13 residues, cysteine and phenylalanine counted. The record lacks a DNA sequence. Via the germline V gene, CDR1 is SGHDN and CDR2 FVKESK. Libraries were built with 5' RACE. For each TCR library, around 3,500 ng of total RNA was used. cDNA was synthesized with SMARTScribe reverse transcriptase in eight separate reactions per sample. During cDNA synthesis, unique molecular identifiers containing a 6-nucleotide sample barcode were introduced by template switching. Two nested PCRs of about 15 and 9 cycles amplified the TCRalpha and TCRbeta cDNA, and bead purification followed each PCR. Before amplification, cDNA was treated with uracil DNA-glycosylase and purified using the QIAquick PCR purification kit. In the second PCR, Illumina TruSeq-compatible adapters and sample-specific barcodes were added. TapeStation and Qubit were used to check library quality and concentration, and about 5.2 ng of each library went into the pool. Sequencing of pooled libraries was carried out on an Illumina HiSeq2500 single-index Rapid Run using 2 x 100 bp reads and custom sequencing primers. On the study's bioinformatics: MiGEC version 1.2.6 was used for UMI-based consensus assembly, which corrected PCR and sequencing errors. MiXCR version 2.1.1 handled V(D)J alignment, clonotype assembly and CDR3 extraction. Normalisation of gene usage, clonotype sharing and MAIT/NKT TCR abundance was achieved by analysing the top 1000, 10 000 and 20 000 clonotypes per sample. After downsampling to 27 000 UMIs, diversity was calculated as the inverse Simpson index using the vegan R package. Paired Mann-Whitney U tests were applied to discordant twin pairs, and Benjamini-Hochberg correction was used for multiple testing. TCRdb reprocessed the reads into one record per CDR3 protein sequence, lacking DNA. Clone size and V and J calls follow TCRdb, not the original study. The data table for this sample lists around 47,000 distinct CDR3 sequences. Of the sample, about 5% is held by the ten largest clones.

Points on this clonotype: Its specific antigen is unknown.

The chain is assembled from TRBV14 and TRBJ2-1; TCRdb calls TRBD1, which cannot be checked without DNA. The specimen was blood. This clonotype was sampled from a human donor with ulcerative colitis or Crohn's disease, or a healthy co-twin of an affected twin (not recorded which). This receptor has the CDR3 CASSQDRAGEQFF.